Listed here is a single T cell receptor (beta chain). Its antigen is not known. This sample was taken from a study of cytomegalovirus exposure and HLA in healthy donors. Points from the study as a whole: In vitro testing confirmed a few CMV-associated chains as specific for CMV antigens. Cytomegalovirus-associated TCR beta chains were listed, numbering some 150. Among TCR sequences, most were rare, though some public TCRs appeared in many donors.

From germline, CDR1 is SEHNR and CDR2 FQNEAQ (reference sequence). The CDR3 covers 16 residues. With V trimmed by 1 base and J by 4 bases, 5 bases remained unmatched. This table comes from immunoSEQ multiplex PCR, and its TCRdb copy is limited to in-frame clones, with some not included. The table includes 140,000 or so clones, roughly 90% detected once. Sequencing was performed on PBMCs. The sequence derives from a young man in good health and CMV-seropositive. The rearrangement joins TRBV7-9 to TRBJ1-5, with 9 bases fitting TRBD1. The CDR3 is CASSLGPDRGNQPQHF. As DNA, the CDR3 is TGTGCCAGCAGCTTAGGCCCCGACAGGGGGAATCAGCCCCAGCATTTT.